Shown below are 3 T cell receptor beta chains from a single sample sequenced in a study of response to subunit inactivated influenza vaccine. TCRdb passed the RT-PCR reads through MiXCR, listing each CDR3 protein once. There are 500,000 or so distinct CDR3 sequences in the sample; approximately 9.9% occur only once, and approximately 12% lies in the top ten. Sequencing was performed on PBMCs from blood, taken 35 to 45 days after vaccination. The receptors originated from a man aged 50 to 59 who received an inactivated influenza vaccine.

This clonotype was picked up a small number of times. The V call is TRBV11-2, the J call TRBJ1-2; 7 nucleotides match TRBD1. The trim removed 7 bases at V and 6 bases at J, leaving 23 bases unmatched. Germline CDR1 reads SGHAT; CDR2 reads FQNNGV. This CDR3 spans 18 amino acids. The CDR3 here is CASTPKGGGVGGSNGYTF. CDR3 DNA: TGTGCCAGCACCCCGAAAGGGGGCGGGGTTGGGGGTTCAAATGGCTACACCTTC.

The sample holds a few counts of this clonotype. The chain combines TRBV12-3 or TRBV12-4 with TRBJ2-5; no definite D call. Trimming removed 6 bases from V and 5 bases from J, with 16 bases in between. The CDR3 covers 14 residues. The CDR3 sequence: CASSLYGKSETQYF. For the CDR3, the DNA is TGTGCCAGCAGCTTATATGGGAAGTCGGAGACCCAGTACTTC.

The J gene is TRBJ1-2, the V gene TRBV20-1; the D is unclear. Per germline, CDR1 DFQATT and CDR2 SNEGSKA (reference sequence). This CDR3 comprises 13 residues. The V gene lost 1 base and the J gene lost 3 bases, with 9 bases spanning the gap. The CDR3 nucleotides are TGCAGTGCTAGAGCCGACACCTACTATGGCTACACCTTC. Protein sequence: CSARADTYYGYTF.